These 25 T cell receptor beta chains came from one sample sequenced in a study of PD-1 blockade in classical Hodgkin lymphoma (TCRdb year 2020). Libraries were prepared through the immunoSEQ multiplex PCR assay. TCRdb obtained this table from immuneACCESS and retained in-frame rearrangements with V and J assigned. These tables miss some clones; where compared with another copy, unresolved V genes account for less than half of the shortfall, and the remainder is unexplained. Recorded for this sample are about 23,000 clones; over 60% of them occurred a single time. Clones ranked in the top ten supply about a sixth of the sample. Read against the paper, the sample's time point label means: cycle 1 day 1 (C1D1), immediately before nivolumab initiation. Every trial patient had relapsed after autologous stem cell transplantation, and cohorts A, B and C differed in prior brentuximab vedotin exposure. The sequencing here drew on peripheral blood mononuclear cells (PBMCs), taken at baseline. These receptors all stem from a human donor with classical Hodgkin lymphoma.

This clone came up a few times. The chain joins TRBV28 to TRBJ2-7, with TRBD1 matching 10 bases. The CDR3 covers 15 residues. Germline CDR1 MDHEN, CDR2 SYDVKM. After removal of 7 bases from V and 7 bases from J, the junction contained 13 bases not matched to a gene. The CDR3 loop is CASIERQGAFREQYF. The CDR3 DNA reads as TGTGCCAGCATAGAAAGACAGGGGGCGTTTCGGGAGCAGTACTTC.

This clone has a count of ten or more. The J gene is TRBJ2-2, the V gene TRBV19; D unresolved. From germline, CDR1 is LNHDA and CDR2 SQIVND (reference sequence). The V end lost 3 bases, the J end lost 6 bases, and 5 bases lay between the germline ends. The CDR3 totals 12 residues. The CDR3 region is CASSILSGELFF. DNA of the CDR3: TGTGCCAGTAGTATTCTATCCGGGGAGCTGTTTTTT.

The chain employs TRBV4-3 and TRBJ1-6; D is ambiguous. Trimming cost V 0 bases and J 14 bases, with 20 bases left between them. Germline V gene data show CDR1 as LGHNA and CDR2 as YSLEER. The CDR3 has 16 amino acids. The CDR3 bases are TGCGCCAGCAGCCAAGAAGTCAGTACCCGCCGGCTATCCCTCCACTTT. Protein product: CASSQEVSTRRLSLHF.

This clone ranks as medium-sized. This chain connects TRBV11-2 to TRBJ1-6; 7 bases line up with TRBD1. The CDR3 is made up of 16 amino acids. V was clipped by 6 bases and J by 0 bases; unmatched bases: 5. CDR1 and CDR2 from the germline V gene are SGHAT and FQNNGV. DNA of the CDR3: TGTGCCAGCAGACCACAGGGGAGCTCCTATAATTCACCCCTCCACTTT. It is translated as CASRPQGSSYNSPLHF.

J is TRBJ1-1 and V is TRBV2; no reliable D call. The CDR3 runs to 14 residues. Deletions cut 6 bases from V and 1 base from J, with 12 bases between. CDR1 and CDR2 from the germline V gene are SNHLY and FYNNEI. The CDR3 loop is CASRLSIGNTEAFF. CDR3 bases: TGTGCCAGCAGACTAAGTATTGGGAACACTGAAGCTTTCTTT. The variable domain in full, with the rest retrieved from reference TRBV2 and TRBJ1-1, is EPEVTQTPSHQVTQMGQEVILRCVPISNHLYFYWYRQILGQKVEFLVSFYNNEISEKSEIFDDQFSVERPDGSNFTLKIRSTKLEDSAMYFCASRLSIGNTEAFFGQGTRLTVV.

J is TRBJ2-5 and V is TRBV19; 7 bases map to TRBD1. This CDR3 comprises 14 residues. After removal of 7 bases from V and 5 bases from J, the junction contained 10 bases not matched to a gene. CDR1 and CDR2 (germline): LNHDA, SQIVND (reference sequence). Written as DNA, the CDR3 is TGTGCCAGTACAAAGCAAGGGGGCAGCGAGACCCAGTACTTC. Amino acids: CASTKQGGSETQYF.

Concerning this clone itself: A read error may produce the germline difference seen at one junction end. V is TRBV5-4 and J is TRBJ1-5; a weak D match, TRBD1 (6 bases). The CDR3 consists of 16 residues. The germline V gene has CDR1 SGHNT and CDR2 YYREEE (reference sequence). The CDR3 here is CVSSLDRQAGGQPQHF. The CDR3, as DNA: TGTGTCAGCAGCTTGGATCGGCAGGCGGGGGGCCAGCCCCAGCATTTT.

The chain links TRBV10-3 to TRBJ2-6; D assignment may be TRBD1 or TRBD2 (5 bases each). There are 17 residues in the CDR3. With 5 bases removed from V and 2 bases from J, the gap between germline ends came to 16 bases. Germline lookup yields CDR1 ENHRY and CDR2 SYGVKD. The CDR3 DNA reads TGTGCCATCAGTCGGCGGGTAGGGGAGACTGGGGCCAACGTCCTGACTTTC. Protein: CAISRRVGETGANVLTF.

Note on this clone: Other DNA sequences in the same sample also yield this CDR3. The chain is built from TRBV27 and TRBJ1-1, with a possible D match to TRBD1 (6 bases). V shed 5 bases and J shed 5 bases, with 15 bases lying between them. This CDR3 is built from 14 residues. Looked up from germline, CDR1 is MNHEY and CDR2 is SMNVEV (reference sequence). The CDR3 bases are TGTGCCAGCAGTCCGGACAGACGAGGAACTGAAGCTTTCTTT. Protein: CASSPDRRGTEAFF.

The chain has TRBV7-2 and TRBJ2-2, with D perhaps matching TRBD1 or TRBD2 (6 bases each). The CDR3 extends over 16 amino acids. In germline, CDR1 is SGHTA, CDR2 FQGNSA. V lost 8 bases, J lost 5 bases, and 21 bases lay in between. In DNA, the CDR3 is TGTGCCAGCCACACAGGTAGGGGGGCGGGGACCGGGGAGCTGTTTTTT. Its translation: CASHTGRGAGTGELFF.

The rearrangement joins TRBV6-5 to TRBJ1-4, with 8 bases aligning to TRBD1. Germline CDR1 and CDR2: MNHEY and SVGAGI. With 2 bases clipped from V and 0 bases from J, the junction kept 2 bases outside the gene matches. This CDR3 spans 16 amino acids. CDR3 sequence: CASSYRTGSTNEKLFF. As DNA, the CDR3 is TGTGCCAGCAGTTACCGGACAGGGTCAACTAATGAAAAACTGTTTTTT.

This chain's CDR3 is CASSLPLSGRKTTDTQYF. The CDR3 bases are TGTGCCAGCAGCTTACCACTAAGCGGGAGGAAAACCACAGATACGCAGTATTTT. The chain combines TRBV7-8 with TRBJ2-3, with TRBD2 matching 9 bases. Germline loops: CDR1 SGHVS, CDR2 FQNEAQ. This CDR3 is built from 18 residues. V shed 2 bases and J 2 bases; nucleotides not matched to a gene: 11.

J is TRBJ1-5 and V is TRBV9; D gene unclear. Germline CDR1 and CDR2: SGDLS and YYNGEE. Trimming took off 3 bases at V and 6 bases at J, with 10 bases between the two ends. This CDR3 spans 13 amino acids. CDR3 sequence (DNA): TGTGCCAGCAGCGCAACAACTGGTCAGCCCCAGCATTTT. It codes for CASSATTGQPQHF.

Judged by abundance, this clone is medium-sized. The chain uses TRBV11-2 and TRBJ2-2, with no clear D. CDR3 size: 14 residues. Trimming cost V 2 bases and J 6 bases, with 10 bases left between them. CDR1 is SGHAT, CDR2 FQNNGV, per germline. CDR3 sequence reads: CASSLLGSSGELFF. The CDR3, as DNA: TGTGCCAGCAGCTTATTGGGTTCCTCCGGGGAGCTGTTTTTT.

The chain carries TRBV6-5 and TRBJ1-5; a weak D match, TRBD1 (6 bases). V lost 4 bases, J lost 4 bases, and 17 bases lay in between. CDR3 length: 16 amino acids. Germline CDR1 reads MNHEY; CDR2 reads SVGAGI. CDR3 in DNA: TGTGCCAGCAGTTCCAGGGGACCCGGTGGGAATCAGCCCCAGCATTTT. It is translated as CASSSRGPGGNQPQHF.

The gene calls are TRBV5-5 and TRBJ2-3, with D perhaps TRBD1 (6 bases). This CDR3 comprises 15 residues. Germline CDR1 SGHKS, CDR2 YYEKEE (reference sequence). V dropped 0 bases and J dropped 4 bases, with 12 bases sitting between them. The CDR3 region has the DNA TGTGCCAGCAGCTTGGAGGGACACTGGGCAGATACGCAGTATTTT. Translating it yields CASSLEGHWADTQYF.

The chain employs TRBV10-1 and TRBJ2-1; no firm D call. The CDR3 runs 15 residues. CDR1 is WNHNN and CDR2 is SYGVQD in the germline V gene (reference sequence). With 4 bases removed from V and 4 bases from J, the gap between germline ends came to 14 bases. CDR3 residues: CASSANRLGYNEQFF. In DNA form, the CDR3 reads TGCGCCAGCAGTGCAAACAGATTGGGATACAATGAGCAGTTCTTC.

CDR3 nucleotides: TGTGCCAGCAGCCGGACAGGGGGAACCTACGAGCAGTACTTC. Translating it yields CASSRTGGTYEQYF. The J gene is TRBJ2-5, the V gene TRBV7-2, with 10 bases lining up with TRBD1. The J call may be wrong; the DNA end is better matched by TRBJ2-7. The germline gives CDR1 SGHTA, CDR2 FQGNSA. The CDR3 has 14 amino acids.

The V call is TRBV5-1, the J call TRBJ1-1, with a weak D call TRBD1 (6 bases). CDR1 SGHRS and CDR2 YFSETQ come from the germline V gene. The CDR3 contains 18 residues. Trimming left V 3 bases short and J 4 bases short, with 25 bases between. The CDR3 is CASSSVSGIVGGSTEAFF. CDR3 sequence (DNA): TGCGCCAGCAGCTCGGTCAGTGGGATTGTAGGGGGGTCCACTGAAGCTTTCTTT.

The rearrangement links TRBV10-1 to TRBJ2-5; 14 nucleotides line up with TRBD2. Looked up from germline, CDR1 is WNHNN and CDR2 is SYGVQD (reference sequence). The CDR3 consists of 14 residues. V shed 4 bases and J 12 bases; nucleotides not matched to a gene: 7. CDR3 region: CASSGGLAGGEKYF. DNA for the CDR3: TGCGCCAGCAGTGGAGGACTAGCGGGGGGCGAGAAGTACTTC.

This clone was counted once. This chain connects TRBV25-1 to TRBJ2-4, with D perhaps TRBD1 (6 bases). Germline V gene sequence: CDR1 MGHDK, CDR2 SYGVNS. V lost 4 bases and J 0 bases, leaving 13 bases between the germline ends. CDR3 size: 16 residues. The CDR3 spells CASSGSRTEAKNIQYF. In DNA, the CDR3 is TGTGCCAGCAGTGGTTCCAGGACAGAAGCCAAAAACATTCAGTACTTC. Based on the CDR3 plus reference TRBV25-1 and TRBJ2-4, the full variable domain is EADIYQTPRYLVIGTGKKITLECSQTMGHDKMYWYQQDPGMELHLIHYSYGVNSTEKGDLSSESTVSRIRTEHFPLTLESARPSHTSQYLCASSGSRTEAKNIQYFGAGTRLSVL.

The chain uses TRBV6-1 and TRBJ1-1, with 7 nucleotides matching TRBD1. V lost 5 bases to trimming and J lost 0 bases; unmatched junction nucleotides: 6. Germline CDR1 and CDR2: MNHNS and SASEGT. The length of the CDR3 is 15 residues. The CDR3 reads CASSLTGTMNTEAFF. CDR3 coding DNA: TGTGCCAGCAGTTTGACAGGGACCATGAACACTGAAGCTTTCTTT.

This clone is categorized as large (0.1 to 1%). This rearrangement joins TRBV29-1 to TRBJ2-5; no clear D. V lost 5 bases to trimming and J lost 2 bases, with 6 bases between them. CDR3 size: 11 residues. Per the germline V gene, CDR1 is SQVTM and CDR2 is ANQGSEA. Here the CDR3 reads CSVRQQETQYF. DNA of the CDR3: TGCAGCGTTCGCCAGCAAGAGACCCAGTACTTC.

This clone has only a few counts. V usage is TRBV5-4 and J usage is TRBJ1-6; D possibly corresponds to TRBD1 (6 bases). The CDR3 is 16 residues long. Germline lookup yields CDR1 SGHNT and CDR2 YYREEE (reference sequence). The V end was cut by 4 bases, the J end by 7 bases, with 18 bases between. CDR3 region: CASSQGRGGLNSPLHF. CDR3 in DNA: TGTGCCAGCAGCCAAGGAAGGGGGGGCTTGAATTCACCCCTCCACTTT.

This clone was seen a few times. V gene TRBV6-1 combines with J gene TRBJ2-7; D is unresolved. Germline lookup yields CDR1 MNHNS and CDR2 SASEGT. Deletions cut 1 base from V and 3 bases from J, with 7 bases between. The CDR3 has 13 residues. CDR3 nucleotides: TGTGCCAGCAGTGAAGGACCGCACTACGAGCAGTACGTC. Its protein is CASSEGPHYEQYV.